This T cell receptor beta chain was captured by sequencing in a study of blood T cell repertoires in COVID-19. Study information: The United States, Italy and Spain supplied acute and convalescent COVID-19 samples. PBMCs, B-cell-depleted T cells, or T cells were the source of the cDNA or gDNA that made up the material.

Trimming cost V 2 bases and J 3 bases, with 4 bases left between them. The CDR3 length is 12 residues. Germline V lookup: CDR1 MNHNY, CDR2 SVGAGI (reference sequence). Authors' analysis steps: Estimates of nucleated cell counts were drawn from the amplification of reference gene primers. Data came from immunoSEQ multiplex PCR; TCRdb stores just in-frame clones and leaves some out. The DNA gave D and trimming, while V, J and clone size come from that table. The sample has roughly 95,000 clones, 75% to 95% seen once; the top ten hold approximately 4.1%. The clonotype originates from a woman aged 50 to 60 in a cohort sampled during active COVID-19. The chain is built from TRBV6-6 and TRBJ1-2, with unresolved D. Sequences were obtained from peripheral blood. CDR3 in amino acids: CASSYTDYGYTF. The DNA of the CDR3 is TGTGCCAGCAGTTACACTGACTATGGCTACACCTTC.